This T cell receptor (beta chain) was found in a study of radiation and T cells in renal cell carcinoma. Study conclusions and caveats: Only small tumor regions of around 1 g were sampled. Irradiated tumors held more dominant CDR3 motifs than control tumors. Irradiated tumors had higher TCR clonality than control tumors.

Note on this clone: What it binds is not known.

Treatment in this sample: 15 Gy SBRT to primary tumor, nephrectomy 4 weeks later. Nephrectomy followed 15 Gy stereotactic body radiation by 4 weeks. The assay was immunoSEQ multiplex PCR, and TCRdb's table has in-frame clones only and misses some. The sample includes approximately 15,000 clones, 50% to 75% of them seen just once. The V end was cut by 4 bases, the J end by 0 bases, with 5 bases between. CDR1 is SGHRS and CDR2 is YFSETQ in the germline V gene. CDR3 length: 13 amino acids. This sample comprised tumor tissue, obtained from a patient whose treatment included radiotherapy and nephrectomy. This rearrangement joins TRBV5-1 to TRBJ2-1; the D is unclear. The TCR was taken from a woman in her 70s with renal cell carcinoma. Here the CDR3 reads CASSLSSYNEQFF. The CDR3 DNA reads TGCGCCAGCAGCCTGAGCTCCTACAATGAGCAGTTCTTC.